Below, 27 T cell receptor beta chains from the same sample are listed, as sequenced in a study of OX40 agonist ivuxolimab in advanced cancers. This table comes from immunoSEQ multiplex PCR, and its TCRdb copy is limited to in-frame clones, with some not included. The data hold 70,000 to 95,000 clones, with around 94% observed a single time. The material sequenced was CD4+ or CD8+ T cells sorted from blood, taken in a trial of the OX40 agonist ivuxolimab. All receptors come from an adult with an advanced solid tumor such as melanoma, head and neck, liver or kidney cancer.

CDR3 sequence (DNA): TGTGCCAGCAGCTTATCAGGACTCTATGGCTACACCTTC. Translating it yields CASSLSGLYGYTF. The V gene is TRBV7-9, the J gene TRBJ1-2; D not resolved. V lost 2 bases to trimming and J lost 4 bases, with 8 bases between them. This CDR3 is 13 amino acids long. Germline loops: CDR1 SEHNR, CDR2 FQNEAQ (reference sequence).

V usage is TRBV19 and J usage is TRBJ2-1, with 10 bases lining up with TRBD2. This CDR3 has 15 amino acids. Germline lookup yields CDR1 LNHDA and CDR2 SQIVND (reference sequence). Trimming took 2 bases from V and 5 from J; bases not matched to a gene: 3. This chain's CDR3 is CASSILAGVDNEQFF. The CDR3 region has the DNA TGTGCCAGTAGTATACTAGCGGGAGTTGACAATGAGCAGTTCTTC.

The rearrangement links TRBV5-4 to TRBJ1-2; 9 nucleotides align to TRBD1. CDR1 is SGHNT and CDR2 is YYREEE in the germline V gene (reference sequence). V shed 1 base, J shed 0 bases, and the junction held 7 bases outside the gene matches. The CDR3 sequence is 17 residues long. CDR3 protein: CASSLTGQGFSNYGYTF. The CDR3 bases are TGTGCCAGCAGCTTGACGGGACAGGGATTTTCTAACTATGGCTACACCTTC.

The CDR3 DNA reads as TGTGCCAGCAGTGAACCGACAGGACCCTACGAGCAGTACTTC. It is translated as CASSEPTGPYEQYF. The chain combines TRBV6-1 with TRBJ2-7; a weak D match, TRBD1 (6 bases). Trimming cost V 2 bases and J 2 bases, with 10 bases left between them. The CDR3 contains 14 residues. Germline V gene lookup returns CDR1 MNHNS and CDR2 SASEGT.

The chain has TRBV5-5 and TRBJ2-7, with a tentative D call TRBD2 (7 bases). CDR3 length: 16 amino acids. Trimming stripped 2 bases from V and 2 bases from J, with 17 bases between. The germline CDR1 and CDR2 sequences are SGHKS and YYEKEE (reference sequence). The chain's CDR3 is CASSLTSAGAAYEQYF. DNA of the CDR3: TGTGCCAGCAGCTTAACCTCCGCGGGGGCCGCCTACGAGCAGTACTTC.

The chain has TRBV15 and TRBJ1-5; TRBD1 aligns across 7 bases. The CDR3 is 16 amino acids. The trim removed 2 bases at V and 7 bases at J, leaving 11 bases unmatched. The germline V gene encodes CDR1 LNHNV and CDR2 YYDKDF (reference sequence). The CDR3 coding sequence is TGTGCCACCAGCAGAAGAATCAGACAGGGTCGGCAGCCCCAGCATTTT. It yields the protein CATSRRIRQGRQPQHF. The full variable domain, rest sourced from reference TRBV15 and TRBJ1-5, is DAMVIQNPRYQVTQFGKPVTLSCSQTLNHNVMYWYQQKSSQAPKLLFHYYDKDFNNEADTPDNFQSRRPNTSFCFLDIRSPGLGDTAMYLCATSRRIRQGRQPQHFGDGTRLSIL.

This rearrangement joins TRBV5-5 to TRBJ2-5; D may correspond to TRBD1 or TRBD2 (5 bases each). Germline values: CDR1 SGHKS, CDR2 YYEKEE (reference sequence). The CDR3 length is 14 residues. The germline V and J ends were trimmed by 4 bases and 1 base, with 11 bases remaining between them. The CDR3 DNA reads TGTGCCAGCAGCCAGATGGGGACCCAAGAGACCCAGTACTTC. Its protein is CASSQMGTQETQYF.

The chain has TRBV27 and TRBJ2-1, with a tentative D call TRBD2 (5 bases). CDR1 is MNHEY and CDR2 is SMNVEV in the germline V gene (reference sequence). V was shortened by 4 bases and J by 9 bases, with 13 bases between the two germline ends. This CDR3 comprises 13 residues. This CDR3 reads CASSSLATSEQFF. DNA for the CDR3: TGTGCCAGCAGTTCGCTAGCCACTTCTGAGCAGTTCTTC.

The V call is TRBV27, the J call TRBJ2-7, with D tentatively TRBD1 (5 bases). The CDR3 contains 12 residues. Trimming took 1 base from V and 5 from J, leaving 6 bases between them. CDR1 MNHEY and CDR2 SMNVEV come from the germline V gene (reference sequence). This CDR3 reads CASSLLGDEQYF. As DNA, the CDR3 is TGTGCCAGCAGTTTATTAGGGGACGAGCAGTACTTC.

The chain links TRBV4-1 to TRBJ2-7; no clear D. Germline-derived CDR1 and CDR2 are MGHRA and YSYEKL. The CDR3 runs to 15 residues. The V gene lost 4 bases and the J gene lost 5 bases, with 18 bases spanning the gap. The CDR3 is CASSLFRAWFNEQYF. In DNA form, the CDR3 reads TGCGCCAGCAGCCTTTTCCGGGCCTGGTTCAACGAGCAGTACTTC.

The rearrangement uses TRBV7-9 and TRBJ2-3; D call uncertain. The CDR3 has 14 amino acids. V dropped 5 bases and J dropped 1 base, with 10 bases sitting between them. Germline-derived CDR1 and CDR2 are SEHNR and FQNEAQ (reference sequence). CDR3 coding DNA: TGTGCCAGCAGCCAAAGACCTCGCACAGATACGCAGTATTTT. Translated: CASSQRPRTDTQYF.

This chain connects TRBV19 to TRBJ1-1; 8 bases agree with TRBD1. Germline CDR1 is LNHDA and CDR2 is SQIVND (reference sequence). Trimming took 2 bases from V and 2 from J; bases not matched to a gene: 4. The CDR3 covers 15 residues. CDR3 region: CASSIWGQANTEAFF. The CDR3 coding sequence is TGTGCCAGTAGTATATGGGGACAGGCCAACACTGAAGCTTTCTTT.

The chain carries TRBV25-1 and TRBJ1-2; D uncertain. Germline CDR1 MGHDK, CDR2 SYGVNS. V was trimmed by 3 bases and J by 7 bases, leaving 12 bases between them. The CDR3 extends over 13 amino acids. CDR3: CASSESQAGGYTF. CDR3 DNA sequence: TGTGCCAGCAGTGAGTCGCAGGCGGGTGGCTACACCTTC.

J is TRBJ1-2 and V is TRBV30; 7 positions agree with TRBD1. V dropped 1 base and J dropped 6; count of bases not matched to a gene: 17. In germline, CDR1 is GTSNPN, CDR2 SVGIG (reference sequence). CDR3 length equals 17 residues. The CDR3 spells CAWSDHKITTGMNGYTF. The CDR3 nucleotides read TGTGCCTGGAGTGACCACAAAATCACGACAGGGATGAATGGCTACACCTTC. The whole variable domain, remainder taken from reference TRBV30 and TRBJ1-2, is SQTIHQWPATLVQPVGSPLSLECTVEGTSNPNLYWYRQAAGRGLQLLFYSVGIGQISSEVPQNLSASRPQDRQFILSSKKLLLSDSGFYLCAWSDHKITTGMNGYTFGSGTRLTVV.

The chain joins TRBV4-3 to TRBJ1-1; the D gene is possibly TRBD1 (6 bases). The CDR3 covers 16 residues. Germline CDR1 is LGHNA and CDR2 is YSLEER. The V and J ends lost 2 bases and 4 bases respectively, with 17 bases between them. The CDR3 DNA sequence: TGCGCCAGCAGCCAACACACGGGAGGGGGGGGCACTGAAGCTTTCTTT. Its translation is CASSQHTGGGGTEAFF.

The V gene is TRBV9, the J gene TRBJ2-1; 8 nucleotides line up with TRBD1. V shed 4 bases and J 5 bases; nucleotides not matched to a gene: 8. CDR3 length: 15 amino acids. Per the germline V gene, CDR1 is SGDLS and CDR2 is YYNGEE. For the CDR3, the DNA is TGTGCCAGCAGCCGGACAGGGAAGCCTGACAATGAGCAGTTCTTC. Protein: CASSRTGKPDNEQFF.

This chain connects TRBV19 to TRBJ2-1; tentatively, D is TRBD1 (5 bases). Germline V gene data show CDR1 as LNHDA and CDR2 as SQIVND (reference sequence). CDR3 length equals 14 residues. V was pared by 6 bases and J by 5 bases, with 14 bases between. CDR3 loop: CASRLQGKHNEQFF. The CDR3 DNA reads TGTGCCAGTAGACTCCAGGGCAAACACAATGAGCAGTTCTTC.

The J gene is TRBJ2-7, the V gene TRBV11-2; D is unclear. The V end was cut by 3 bases, the J end by 5 bases, with 14 bases between. The CDR3 has 14 amino acids. The germline V gene encodes CDR1 SGHAT and CDR2 FQNNGV. This CDR3 reads CASSLGSQVDEQYF. The CDR3 DNA follows: TGTGCCAGCAGCTTGGGCAGCCAGGTGGACGAGCAGTACTTC.

This chain joins TRBV6-1 and TRBJ2-1; D gene unclear. Looked up from germline, CDR1 is MNHNS and CDR2 is SASEGT. This CDR3 has 13 residues. Trimming cost V 0 bases and J 15 bases, with 15 bases left between them. The CDR3 nucleotides are TGTGCCAGCAGTGAAGCCGCCGAAAAGTTCGGGTTCTTC. Its protein product is CASSEAAEKFGFF.

The chain recombines TRBV4-3 with TRBJ2-1; 11 nucleotides align to TRBD2. This CDR3 has 16 residues. Germline-derived CDR1 and CDR2 are LGHNA and YSLEER. V was clipped by 3 bases and J by 4 bases; unmatched bases: 5. Here the CDR3 DNA reads TGCGCCAGCAGCCAGGATAGCGGGGGGGATTACAATGAGCAGTTCTTC. Protein sequence: CASSQDSGGDYNEQFF.

CDR3 sequence: CASSNLGGSPSTDTQYF. The CDR3 bases are TGTGCCAGCAGCAACTTAGGGGGGTCCCCTAGCACAGATACGCAGTATTTT. The chain joins TRBV7-9 to TRBJ2-3, with D possibly called TRBD1 or TRBD2 (6 bases each). V was shortened by 5 bases and J by 0 bases, with 18 bases between the two germline ends. CDR3 size: 17 residues. Germline V gives CDR1 SEHNR, CDR2 FQNEAQ (reference sequence).

V is TRBV9 and J is TRBJ1-1; D is unclear. Germline V gives CDR1 SGDLS, CDR2 YYNGEE. The CDR3 is 12 residues long. V lost 6 bases and J lost 0, with 6 bases in between. The CDR3 DNA is TGTGCCAGCACCCCCCTGAACACTGAAGCTTTCTTT. Its protein is CASTPLNTEAFF. The full variable domain, its missing parts supplied by reference TRBV9 and TRBJ1-1, is DSGVTQTPKHLITATGQRVTLRCSPRSGDLSVYWYQQSLDQGLQFLIQYYNGEERAKGNILERFSAQQFPDLHSELNLSSLELGDSALYFCASTPLNTEAFFGQGTRLTVV.

The CDR3: CASSLDMTTNTGELFF. The DNA of the CDR3 is TGTGCCAGCAGCTTAGATATGACCACGAACACCGGGGAGCTGTTTTTT. The rearrangement joins TRBV11-2 to TRBJ2-2; D uncertain. The germline V gene encodes CDR1 SGHAT and CDR2 FQNNGV. The CDR3 covers 16 residues. The V gene lost 0 bases and the J gene lost 0 bases, with 8 bases spanning the gap.

In its sample, this clone was seen once. The chain uses TRBV10-1 and TRBJ2-3, with 8 bases identical to TRBD1. V lost 2 bases, J lost 3 bases, and 1 base stayed unmatched. Germline V CDR1 and CDR2: WNHNN, SYGVQD (reference sequence). This CDR3 spans 14 amino acids. The CDR3 spells CASSETGGTDTQYF. The DNA of the CDR3 is TGCGCCAGCAGTGAGACAGGGGGGACAGATACGCAGTATTTT.

The rearrangement uses TRBV14 and TRBJ1-4; 10 positions agree with TRBD1. The ends lost 2 bases at V and 12 bases at J; junction bases unmatched: 9. CDR1 and CDR2 from the germline V gene are SGHDN and FVKESK. This CDR3 has 15 residues. The CDR3: CASSQWGTGVRELFF. CDR3 coding DNA: TGTGCCAGCAGCCAATGGGGGACAGGGGTGCGAGAACTGTTTTTT.

The chain links TRBV10-3 to TRBJ1-1, with D hard to call. The CDR3 has 13 residues. CDR1 is ENHRY, CDR2 SYGVKD, per germline. With 2 bases removed from V and 3 bases from J, the gap between germline ends came to 7 bases. Here the CDR3 DNA reads TGTGCCATCAGTGAGGATTGGGACACTGAAGCTTTCTTT. Translating gives CAISEDWDTEAFF.

This sequence joins TRBV29-1 and TRBJ2-3; TRBD1 matches at 7 bases. CDR1 and CDR2 (germline): SQVTM, ANQGSEA. The CDR3 extends over 15 amino acids. Trimming at V came to 3 bases and at J to 6 bases, leaving 12 bases not matched to a gene. The CDR3 sequence is CSVETDRVQGDTQYF. In DNA form, the CDR3 reads TGCAGCGTTGAGACTGACAGGGTCCAGGGGGATACGCAGTATTTT.